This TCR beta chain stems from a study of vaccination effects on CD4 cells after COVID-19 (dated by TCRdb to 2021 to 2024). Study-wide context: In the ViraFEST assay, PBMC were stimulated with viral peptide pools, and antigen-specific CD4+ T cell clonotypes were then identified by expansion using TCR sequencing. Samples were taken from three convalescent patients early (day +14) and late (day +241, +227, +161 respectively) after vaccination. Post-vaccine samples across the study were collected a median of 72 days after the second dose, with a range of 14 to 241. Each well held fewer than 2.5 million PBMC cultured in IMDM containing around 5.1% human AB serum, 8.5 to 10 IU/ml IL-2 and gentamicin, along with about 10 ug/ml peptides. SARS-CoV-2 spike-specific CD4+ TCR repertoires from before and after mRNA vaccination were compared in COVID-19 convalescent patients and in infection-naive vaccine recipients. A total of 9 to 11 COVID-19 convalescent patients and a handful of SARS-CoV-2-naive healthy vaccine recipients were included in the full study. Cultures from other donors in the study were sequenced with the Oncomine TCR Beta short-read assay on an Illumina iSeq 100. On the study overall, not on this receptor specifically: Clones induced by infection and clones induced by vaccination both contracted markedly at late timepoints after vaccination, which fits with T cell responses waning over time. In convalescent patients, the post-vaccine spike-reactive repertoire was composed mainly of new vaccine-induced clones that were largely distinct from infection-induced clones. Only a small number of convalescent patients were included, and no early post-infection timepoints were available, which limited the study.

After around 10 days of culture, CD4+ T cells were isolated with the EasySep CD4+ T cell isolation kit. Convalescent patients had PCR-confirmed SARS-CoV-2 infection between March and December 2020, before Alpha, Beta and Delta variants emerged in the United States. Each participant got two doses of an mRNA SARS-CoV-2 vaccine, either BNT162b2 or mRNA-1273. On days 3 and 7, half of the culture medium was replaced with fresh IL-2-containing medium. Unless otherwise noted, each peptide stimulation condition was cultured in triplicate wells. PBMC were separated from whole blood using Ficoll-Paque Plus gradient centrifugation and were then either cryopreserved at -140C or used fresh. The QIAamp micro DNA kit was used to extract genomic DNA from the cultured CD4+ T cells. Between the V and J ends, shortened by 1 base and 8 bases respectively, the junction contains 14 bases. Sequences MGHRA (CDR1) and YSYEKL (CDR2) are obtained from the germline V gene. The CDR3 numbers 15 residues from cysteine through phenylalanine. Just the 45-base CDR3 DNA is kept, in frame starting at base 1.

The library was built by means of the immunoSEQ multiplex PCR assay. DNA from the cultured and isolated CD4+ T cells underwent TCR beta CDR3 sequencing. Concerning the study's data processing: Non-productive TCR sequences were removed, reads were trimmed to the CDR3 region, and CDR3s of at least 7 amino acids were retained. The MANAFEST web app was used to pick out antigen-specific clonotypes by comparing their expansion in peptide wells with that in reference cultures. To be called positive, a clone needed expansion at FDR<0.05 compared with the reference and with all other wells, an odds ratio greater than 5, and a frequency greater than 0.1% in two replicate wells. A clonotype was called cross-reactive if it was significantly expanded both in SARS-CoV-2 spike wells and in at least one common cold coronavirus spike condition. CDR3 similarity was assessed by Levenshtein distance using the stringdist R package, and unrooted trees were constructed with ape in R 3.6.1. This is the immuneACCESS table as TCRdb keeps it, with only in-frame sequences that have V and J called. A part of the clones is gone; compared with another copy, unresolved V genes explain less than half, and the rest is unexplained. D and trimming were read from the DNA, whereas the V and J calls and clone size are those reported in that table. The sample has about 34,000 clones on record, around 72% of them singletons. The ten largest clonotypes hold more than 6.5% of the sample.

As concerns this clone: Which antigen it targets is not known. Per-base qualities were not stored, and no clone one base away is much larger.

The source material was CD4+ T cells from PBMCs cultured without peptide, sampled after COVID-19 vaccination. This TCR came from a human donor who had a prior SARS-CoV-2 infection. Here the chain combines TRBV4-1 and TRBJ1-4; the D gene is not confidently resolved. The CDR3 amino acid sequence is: CASSQGPKRGEKLFF. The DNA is TGCGCCAGCAGCCAAGGTCCCAAACGTGGGGAAAAACTGTTTTTT.